These 21 T cell receptor beta chains came from one sample sequenced in a study of cytomegalovirus exposure and HLA in healthy donors. In the PCR, 60 Vbeta and 13 Jbeta primers were used. Sequenced by immunoSEQ multiplex PCR; TCRdb stores in-frame clones only, minus some. The data show around 99,000 clones, 70% to 85% seen once. Input material: PBMCs. The receptors were gathered from a male donor in good health and CMV-seronegative.

The chain joins TRBV7-6 to TRBJ2-5; 7 bases are shared with TRBD2. With the DNA end fitting TRBJ2-7 better, the J assignment may be wrong. Looked up from germline, CDR1 is SGHVS and CDR2 is FNYEAQ. The CDR3 spans 14 residues. The DNA of the CDR3 is TGTGCCAGCAGCTTAAGCGGGGACTCCTACGAGCAGTACTTC. It yields the protein CASSLSGDSYEQYF.

This rearrangement joins TRBV5-6 to TRBJ1-1; tentative D call: TRBD1 (6 bases). Per germline, CDR1 SGHDT and CDR2 YYEEEE. There are 14 residues in the CDR3. Trimming cost V 4 bases and J 8 bases, with 18 bases left between them. In DNA form, the CDR3 reads TGTGCCAGCAGCCAGGGACACGCTCCCGGAGAAGCTTTCTTT. Amino acids: CASSQGHAPGEAFF. Variable domain in full (rest from reference TRBV5-6 and TRBJ1-1): DAGVTQSPTHLIKTRGQQVTLRCSPKSGHDTVSWYQQALGQGPQFIFQYYEEEERQRGNFPDRFSGHQFPNYSSELNVNALLLGDSALYLCASSQGHAPGEAFFGQGTRLTVV.

For this clone: Other DNA variants within this sample encode the same CDR3. This chain links TRBV7-2 with TRBJ2-5; 11 positions match TRBD2. The CDR3 runs to 16 residues. The germline V gene has CDR1 SGHTA and CDR2 FQGNSA. V shed 4 bases, J shed 2 bases, and the junction held 6 bases outside the gene matches. CDR3 sequence: CASSSGLAGGQETQYF. CDR3 nucleotide sequence: TGTGCCAGCAGCTCTGGTCTAGCGGGGGGACAAGAGACCCAGTACTTC.

About this clone itself: The same CDR3 can be traced to other DNA sequences in this sample. The CDR3 spells CATSRGQGSSGNTIYF. CDR3 bases: TGTGCCACCAGCAGAGGACAGGGCAGCTCTGGAAACACCATATATTTT. The chain joins TRBV15 to TRBJ1-3; TRBD1 matches at 7 bases. V trimming: 1 base; J trimming: 0 bases; junction bases outside the gene matches: 3. The CDR3 is 16 amino acids. Germline V gene data show CDR1 as LNHNV and CDR2 as YYDKDF (reference sequence).

The chain has TRBV7-9 and TRBJ2-5; D perhaps matches TRBD1 (5 bases). The V gene lost 4 bases and the J gene lost 2 bases, with 14 bases spanning the gap. Germline V CDR1 and CDR2: SEHNR, FQNEAQ (reference sequence). The CDR3 covers 15 residues. DNA for the CDR3: TGTGCCAGCAGCTCCAGGGTTCTTGATCAAGAGACCCAGTACTTC. It codes for CASSSRVLDQETQYF.

This chain connects TRBV27 to TRBJ1-1, with D possibly being TRBD1 (5 bases). The CDR3 runs 18 residues. Looked up from germline, CDR1 is MNHEY and CDR2 is SMNVEV (reference sequence). The V end was cut by 1 base, the J end by 6 bases, with 24 bases between. The CDR3 nucleotides read TGTGCCAGCAGTTTATGGCGTTGGGGGGTCCAGGAGCTACCTGAAGCTTTCTTT. Encoded protein: CASSLWRWGVQELPEAFF.

The chain has TRBV11-1 and TRBJ1-4; D gene ambiguous. The CDR3 contains 15 residues. Trimming cost V 2 bases and J 8 bases, with 15 bases left between them. Germline CDR1 and CDR2: SGHAT and FQDESV (reference sequence). In DNA form, the CDR3 reads TGTGCCAGCAGCTTACTATCTGATCCTCGAGAAAAACTGTTTTTT. Amino acids: CASSLLSDPREKLFF. Supplemented by reference TRBV11-1 and TRBJ1-4, the full variable domain reads EAEVAQSPRYKITEKSQAVAFWCDPISGHATLYWYRQILGQGPELLVQFQDESVVDDSQLPKDRFSAERLKGVDSTLKIQPAELGDSAMYLCASSLLSDPREKLFFGSGTQLSVL.

V usage is TRBV27 and J usage is TRBJ1-6; D not certain. Germline-derived CDR1 and CDR2 are MNHEY and SMNVEV (reference sequence). V lost 4 bases to trimming and J lost 2 bases, with 15 bases between them. The CDR3 totals 17 residues. The CDR3 sequence is CASSWVTEATYNSPLHF. CDR3 sequence (DNA): TGTGCCAGCAGTTGGGTGACGGAGGCCACCTATAATTCACCCCTCCACTTT.

This clone was counted a single time. V and J are TRBV7-6 and TRBJ2-3, with D unresolved. The CDR3 is made up of 13 amino acids. Germline CDR1 is SGHVS and CDR2 is FNYEAQ. V dropped 5 bases and J dropped 4 bases, with 10 bases sitting between them. CDR3 sequence (DNA): TGTGCCAGCAGCCCCCAGGTGGCAGATACGCAGTATTTT. The encoded protein is CASSPQVADTQYF.

The V call is TRBV6-5, the J call TRBJ2-5; 11 nucleotides agree with TRBD1. The J call may be incorrect, as the DNA end agrees better with TRBJ2-7. Germline V lookup: CDR1 MNHEY, CDR2 SVGAGI. The CDR3 covers 15 residues. The CDR3 region is CASSYPGQGVHEQYF. The CDR3 nucleotides are TGTGCCAGCAGTTACCCGGGACAGGGGGTCCACGAGCAGTACTTC.

The V call is TRBV4-1, the J call TRBJ2-2, with TRBD2 identical over 11 bases. The CDR3 consists of 16 residues. Germline assignment: CDR1 MGHRA and CDR2 YSYEKL. The ends lost 2 bases at V and 1 base at J; junction bases unmatched: 0. The CDR3 region is CASSQLAGGNTGELFF. The DNA for the CDR3 is TGCGCCAGCAGCCAACTAGCGGGAGGGAACACCGGGGAGCTGTTTTTT.

This clone was seen a few times. CDR3 residues: CASSFPRGPYGYTF. The CDR3 DNA is TGTGCCAGCAGTTTTCCGAGGGGGCCATATGGCTACACCTTC. The chain is built from TRBV28 and TRBJ1-2; TRBD1 matches 7 bases. Germline CDR1 is MDHEN and CDR2 is SYDVKM. The CDR3 sequence is 14 residues long. The V and J ends lost 3 bases and 5 bases, in that order; junction bases with no gene match: 6.

J is TRBJ1-2 and V is TRBV27; D uncertain. Germline values: CDR1 MNHEY, CDR2 SMNVEV (reference sequence). This CDR3 comprises 13 residues. The ends were cut back, 3 bases at V and 2 bases at J, with 7 bases in the middle. The CDR3 loop is CASSFYRNYGYTF. DNA for the CDR3: TGTGCCAGCAGTTTCTACCGAAACTATGGCTACACCTTC.

The chain uses TRBV5-1 and TRBJ1-2; 7 nucleotides agree with TRBD1. This CDR3 region has 13 residues. Looked up from germline, CDR1 is SGHRS and CDR2 is YFSETQ. Trimming removed 3 bases from V and 4 bases from J; junction bases left unmatched: 3. The chain's CDR3 is CASSYRDSYGYTF. The DNA for the CDR3 is TGCGCCAGCAGCTACCGGGACAGCTATGGCTACACCTTC.

This clone has just one count. V gene TRBV5-1 combines with J gene TRBJ2-7, with 8 bases lining up with TRBD1. The CDR3 has 14 amino acids. Trimming took 3 bases from V and 0 from J; bases not matched to a gene: 2. The germline CDR1 and CDR2 sequences are SGHRS and YFSETQ. This chain's CDR3 is CASSSGGNSYEQYF. DNA for the CDR3: TGCGCCAGCAGCTCAGGGGGCAACTCCTACGAGCAGTACTTC. Looking up the rest from reference TRBV5-1 and TRBJ2-7 gives the full variable domain: KAGVTQTPRYLIKTRGQQVTLSCSPISGHRSVSWYQQTPGQGLQFLFEYFSETQRNKGNFPGRFSGRQFSNSRSEMNVSTLELGDSALYLCASSSGGNSYEQYFGPGTRLTVT.

The chain has TRBV4-1 and TRBJ1-5; D might be TRBD1 (6 bases). CDR1 is MGHRA, CDR2 YSYEKL, per germline. Trimming took off 4 bases at V and 5 bases at J, with 18 bases between the two ends. The CDR3 loop spans 16 amino acids. The CDR3 DNA is TGCGCCAGCAGCCCTTCTACCGGCAGGGGAGATCAGCCCCAGCATTTT. Protein product: CASSPSTGRGDQPQHF.

This chain connects TRBV7-8 to TRBJ2-7; TRBD2 matches at 10 bases. The germline V gene encodes CDR1 SGHVS and CDR2 FQNEAQ. The CDR3 covers 16 residues. Trimming removed 3 bases from V and 2 bases from J; junction bases left unmatched: 7. Written as DNA, the CDR3 is TGTGCCAGCAGCTTTCTAGCGGGAGTCGTGCCCTACGAGCAGTACTTC. This translates into CASSFLAGVVPYEQYF.

V and J are TRBV4-1 and TRBJ2-7, with 8 bases that match TRBD1. The V gene end was trimmed by 1 base and the J gene end by 5 bases; junction bases not matched to a gene: 7. The CDR3 runs 15 residues. The germline gives CDR1 MGHRA, CDR2 YSYEKL. CDR3 region: CASSQAGQGAHEQYF. In DNA form, the CDR3 reads TGCGCCAGCAGCCAAGCCGGGCAGGGGGCACACGAGCAGTACTTC.

The V call is TRBV15, the J call TRBJ2-3; D gene ambiguous. The CDR3 contains 16 residues. The germline gives CDR1 LNHNV, CDR2 YYDKDF (reference sequence). V was cut by 0 bases and J by 1 base, with 11 bases left in between. CDR3 in amino acids: CATSRDLEARTDTQYF. CDR3 sequence (DNA): TGTGCCACCAGCAGAGATCTAGAGGCCCGCACAGATACGCAGTATTTT. Looking up the rest from reference TRBV15 and TRBJ2-3 gives the full variable domain: DAMVIQNPRYQVTQFGKPVTLSCSQTLNHNVMYWYQQKSSQAPKLLFHYYDKDFNNEADTPDNFQSRRPNTSFCFLDIRSPGLGDTAMYLCATSRDLEARTDTQYFGPGTRLTVL.

The chain carries TRBV6-5 and TRBJ2-3; D may be TRBD2 (6 bases). The length of the CDR3 is 14 residues. The ends were cut back, 1 base at V and 6 bases at J, with 11 bases in the middle. Germline V gene data show CDR1 as MNHEY and CDR2 as SVGAGI. Here the CDR3 DNA reads TGTGCCAGCAGTTACTTGGTTCGGGGGGATACGCAGTATTTT. This translates into CASSYLVRGDTQYF.

The V call is TRBV5-1, the J call TRBJ2-7, with 13 bases that match TRBD2. The CDR3 covers 15 residues. The J segment lost 2 bases and the V segment lost 4 bases, leaving 3 bases of the junction unmatched. Germline V gives CDR1 SGHRS, CDR2 YFSETQ. CDR3 nucleotides: TGCGCCAGCAGCAGACTAGCGGGAGGAACCTACGAGCAGTACTTC. This sequence encodes CASSRLAGGTYEQYF.